This T cell receptor beta chain was captured by sequencing in a study of identical twins. Findings of the study overall: Insertion counts were lower in abundant cord blood beta clonotypes, a trend that memory repertoires did not show.

The junction had 5 bases not matched to a gene; V was cut back by 3 bases and J by 2 bases. The CDR3 has 15 residues. Germline lookup yields CDR1 KGHSH and CDR2 LQKENI. In regard to this clonotype: Its matching antigen is unknown.

TCRdb reprocessed the 5' RACE reads with MiXCR, giving one entry per CDR3 protein. In the table there are around 240,000 distinct CDR3 sequences, about 10% of which are singletons. This clonotype was sampled from a man aged 45-65 years in good health. Input material: memory T cells sorted from blood. The gene calls are TRBV18 and TRBJ1-1; 8 bases map to TRBD1. Here the CDR3 DNA reads TGTGCCAGCTCACCGGCTCAGGGGGCCAACACTGAAGCTTTCTTT. Its protein product is CASSPAQGANTEAFF.